This T cell receptor (beta chain) was found in a study of cytomegalovirus exposure and HLA in healthy donors. Study-level information: Early released data comprised 80 million to 100 million unique TCRs from HLA-typed donors. Study conclusions and caveats: As a later analysis showed, a missense DCLRE1C variant was linked to trimming of TCR beta V- and J-genes. Later analysis indicated greater clonal expansion among HLA-associated TCR beta chains than among equally common other chains.

Of note for this clone: Its matching antigen is unknown.

PCR primers comprised 60 Vbeta and 13 Jbeta primers. Using immunoSEQ multiplex PCR, the repertoire was profiled, and TCRdb retains in-frame clones only, with some absent. Counted here are around 110,000 clones, around 60% occurring once; the ten biggest clones make up over 8.5%. The sequence derives from a middle-aged woman in good health and CMV-seropositive. The sequencing input was PBMCs.

The DNA of the CDR3 is TGCGCCAGCAGCCAAGATCAAGCGGGAGTATTTGGCGATGAGCAGTTCTTC. It yields the protein CASSQDQAGVFGDEQFF. V usage is TRBV4-1 and J usage is TRBJ2-1, with 8 nucleotides matching TRBD2. This CDR3 has 17 residues. The V gene end was trimmed by 0 bases and the J gene end by 8 bases; junction bases not matched to a gene: 12. Germline assignment: CDR1 MGHRA and CDR2 YSYEKL.